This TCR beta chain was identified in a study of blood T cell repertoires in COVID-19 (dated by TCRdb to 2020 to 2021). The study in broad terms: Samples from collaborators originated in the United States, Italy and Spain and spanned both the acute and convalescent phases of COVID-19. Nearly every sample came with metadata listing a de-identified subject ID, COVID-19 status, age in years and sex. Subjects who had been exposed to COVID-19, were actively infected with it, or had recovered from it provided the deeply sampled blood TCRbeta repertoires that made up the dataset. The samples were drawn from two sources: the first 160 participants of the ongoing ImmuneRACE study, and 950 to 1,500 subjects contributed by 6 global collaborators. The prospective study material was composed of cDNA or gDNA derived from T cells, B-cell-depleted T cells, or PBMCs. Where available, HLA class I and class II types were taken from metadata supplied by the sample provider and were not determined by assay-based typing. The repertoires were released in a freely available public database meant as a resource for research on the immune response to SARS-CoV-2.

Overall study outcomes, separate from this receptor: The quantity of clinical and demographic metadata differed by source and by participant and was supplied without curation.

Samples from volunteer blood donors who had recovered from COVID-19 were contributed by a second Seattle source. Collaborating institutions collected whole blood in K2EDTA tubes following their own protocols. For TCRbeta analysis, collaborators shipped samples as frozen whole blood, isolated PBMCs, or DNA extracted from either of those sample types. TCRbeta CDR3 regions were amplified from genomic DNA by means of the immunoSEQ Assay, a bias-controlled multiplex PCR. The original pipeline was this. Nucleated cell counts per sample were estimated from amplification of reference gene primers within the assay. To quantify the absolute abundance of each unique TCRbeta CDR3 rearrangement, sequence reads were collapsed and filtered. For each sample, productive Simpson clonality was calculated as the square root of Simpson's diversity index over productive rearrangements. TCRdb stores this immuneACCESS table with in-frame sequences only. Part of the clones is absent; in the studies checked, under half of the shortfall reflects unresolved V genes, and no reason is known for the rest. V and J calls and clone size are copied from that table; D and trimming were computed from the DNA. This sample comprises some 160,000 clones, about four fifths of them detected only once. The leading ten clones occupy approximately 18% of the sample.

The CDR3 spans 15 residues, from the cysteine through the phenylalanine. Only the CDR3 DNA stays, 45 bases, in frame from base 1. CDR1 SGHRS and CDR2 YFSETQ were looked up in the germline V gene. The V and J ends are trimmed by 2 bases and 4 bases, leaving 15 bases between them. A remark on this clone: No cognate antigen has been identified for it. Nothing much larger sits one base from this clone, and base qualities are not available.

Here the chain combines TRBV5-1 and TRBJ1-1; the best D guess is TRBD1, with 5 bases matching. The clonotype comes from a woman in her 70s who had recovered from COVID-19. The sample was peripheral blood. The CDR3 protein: CASSLGATWGTEAFF. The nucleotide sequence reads TGCGCCAGCAGCTTAGGGGCAACCTGGGGCACTGAAGCTTTCTTT.